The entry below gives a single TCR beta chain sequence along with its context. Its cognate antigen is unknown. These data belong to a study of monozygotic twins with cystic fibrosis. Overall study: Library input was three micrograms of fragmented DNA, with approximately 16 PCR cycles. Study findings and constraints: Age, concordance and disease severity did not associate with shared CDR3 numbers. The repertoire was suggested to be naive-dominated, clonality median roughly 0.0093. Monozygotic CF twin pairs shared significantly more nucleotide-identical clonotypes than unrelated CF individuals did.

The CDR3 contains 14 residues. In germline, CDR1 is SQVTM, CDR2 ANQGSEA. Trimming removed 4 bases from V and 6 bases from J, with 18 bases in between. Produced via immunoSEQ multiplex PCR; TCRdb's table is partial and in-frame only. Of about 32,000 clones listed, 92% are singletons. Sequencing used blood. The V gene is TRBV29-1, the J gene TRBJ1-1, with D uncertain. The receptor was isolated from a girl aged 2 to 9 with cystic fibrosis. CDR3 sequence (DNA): TGCAGCGTTGCCTCTCCGATTGGTATCCCTGAAGCTTTCTTT. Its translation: CSVASPIGIPEAFF.